This TCR beta chain was profiled in a study of blood T cell repertoires in COVID-19. As for the study in general: COVID-19 samples, acute and convalescent, were from the United States, Italy and Spain. T cells, B-cell-depleted T cells, or PBMCs provided the cDNA or gDNA that served as material.

Looked up from germline, CDR1 is KGHSH and CDR2 is LQKENI. Between the trimmed V and J ends, which lost 2 bases and 6 bases, there was a span of 17 bases. CDR3 length equals 16 residues. Original processing methods: Estimation of nucleated cell counts was performed using reference gene primer amplification. The protocol was immunoSEQ multiplex PCR, while the TCRdb copy is restricted to in-frame clones and leaves out a portion. V and J calls and clone size come straight from that table; D and trimming were deduced from the DNA. The sample lists roughly 80,000 clones, about 83% occurring once. The source material was peripheral blood. This receptor was identified in a woman at least 80 years old with acute or convalescent COVID-19. V gene TRBV18 combines with J gene TRBJ2-1, with D perhaps TRBD2 (7 bases). CDR3 nucleotide sequence: TGTGCCAGCTCACCAGGAGGGGGGGGATTGATCAATGAGCAGTTCTTC. This translates into CASSPGGGGLINEQFF.